The sequence of this T cell receptor (beta chain) was determined in a study of OX40 agonist ivuxolimab in advanced cancers. Study results and limitations: The CD4+ and CD8+ T cells in the blood had expanded clonally by week 6 at 0.1 to 3.0 mg/kg.

Libraries were prepared by immunoSEQ multiplex PCR; TCRdb keeps only in-frame clonotypes and omits some of them. Of tens of thousands of clones listed, about 80% are singletons. V gave up 5 bases and J gave up 4 bases, with 15 bases separating them. Looked up from germline, CDR1 is MRHNA and CDR2 is SNTAGT. CDR3 length: 15 amino acids. Comment on this clone: No antigen is known for it.

The TCR comes from an adult with an advanced solid tumor such as melanoma, head and neck, liver or kidney cancer. The starting material was CD4+ or CD8+ T cells sorted from blood, obtained in a trial of the OX40 agonist ivuxolimab. The J gene is TRBJ1-5, the V gene TRBV6-4; D call uncertain. CDR3 in amino acids: CASSPNSFPNQPQHF. The CDR3 DNA reads TGTGCCAGCAGTCCGAATTCCTTCCCTAATCAGCCCCAGCATTTT.